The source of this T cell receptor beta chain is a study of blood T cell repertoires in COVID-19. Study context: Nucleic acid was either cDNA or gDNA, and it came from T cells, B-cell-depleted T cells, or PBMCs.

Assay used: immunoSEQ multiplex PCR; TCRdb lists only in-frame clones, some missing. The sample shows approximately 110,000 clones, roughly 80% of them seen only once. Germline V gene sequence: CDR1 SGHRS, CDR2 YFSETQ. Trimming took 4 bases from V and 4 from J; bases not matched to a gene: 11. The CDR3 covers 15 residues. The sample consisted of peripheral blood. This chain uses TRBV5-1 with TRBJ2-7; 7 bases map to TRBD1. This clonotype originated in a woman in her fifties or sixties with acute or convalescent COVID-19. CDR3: CASSLGPGQRYEQYF. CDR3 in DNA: TGCGCCAGCAGCCTCGGGCCGGGACAGAGATACGAGCAGTACTTC.